The clone carrying this T cell receptor beta chain was seen only a few times. Documented time point: blood at routine non-recurrence follow-up after resection. V lost 4 bases and J lost 9; bases outside the gene matches: 2. Germline CDR1 and CDR2: SGHRS and YFSETQ. The CDR3 runs 13 residues. Each CDR3 protein gets one entry after TCRdb re-called the 5' RACE reads with MiXCR. The sample lists about 94,000 distinct CDR3 sequences, 15% to 20% occurring once. The source of the sample is a study of spatial heterogeneity in lung cancer. The TCR originated in a male donor with early-stage non-small cell lung cancer. The sequencing here drew on PBMCs, taken at follow-up. The gene calls are TRBV5-1 and TRBJ2-1; 12 nucleotides match TRBD2. The DNA for the CDR3 is TGCGCCAGCAGCCTAGCGGGGGGGACTGAGCAGTTCTTC. Translating gives CASSLAGGTEQFF.